The 18 T cell receptor beta chains given below trace back to one sample, sequenced in a study of neurological immune-mediated disorders. Time point meaning: longitudinal time-point 2. TCRdb called the 5' RACE reads again in MiXCR, with one record for every CDR3 protein. The data show tens of thousands of distinct CDR3 sequences, more than 10% seen once. The material sequenced was PBMCs. The receptors derive from a woman aged 40-49 years in good health.

This clonotype was picked up many times. This chain joins TRBV7-2 and TRBJ2-7; D is unresolved. Germline CDR1 reads SGHTA; CDR2 reads FQGNSA. The CDR3 loop spans 13 amino acids. The germline V and J ends were trimmed by 5 bases and 6 bases, with 14 bases remaining between them. DNA of the CDR3: TGTGCCAGCAGCCCAGAATGGGGTCGCGAGCAGTACTTC. As protein: CASSPEWGREQYF.

This clonotype appeared many times. V and J are TRBV2 and TRBJ2-3; D is uncertain. Germline V lookup: CDR1 SNHLY, CDR2 FYNNEI. The CDR3 runs to 15 residues. V was trimmed by 7 bases and J by 1 base, leaving 15 bases between them. The CDR3 sequence: CASTQEPAGTDTQYF. The CDR3 bases are TGTGCCAGCACTCAGGAACCTGCAGGCACAGATACGCAGTATTTT. The full variable domain, rest sourced from reference TRBV2 and TRBJ2-3, is EPEVTQTPSHQVTQMGQEVILRCVPISNHLYFYWYRQILGQKVEFLVSFYNNEISEKSEIFDDQFSVERPDGSNFTLKIRSTKLEDSAMYFCASTQEPAGTDTQYFGPGTRLTVL.

This clonotype appeared many times. The chain employs TRBV19 and TRBJ2-6; tentative D call: TRBD1 (5 bases). The CDR3 extends over 15 amino acids. V was shortened by 5 bases and J by 2 bases, with 10 bases between the two germline ends. Germline CDR1 LNHDA, CDR2 SQIVND (reference sequence). CDR3 in DNA: TGTGCCAGTAGTCGACAGCAAACTGGGGCCAACGTCCTGACTTTC. Its protein is CASSRQQTGANVLTF. Looking up the rest from reference TRBV19 and TRBJ2-6 gives the full variable domain: DGGITQSPKYLFRKEGQNVTLSCEQNLNHDAMYWYRQDPGQGLRLIYYSQIVNDFQKGDIAEGYSVSREKKESFPLTVTSAQKNPTAFYLCASSRQQTGANVLTFGAGSRLTVL.

The rearrangement uses TRBV4-3 and TRBJ2-6, with unresolved D. Trimming removed 0 bases at V and 1 base at J, with 10 bases between. Germline CDR1 LGHNA, CDR2 YSLEER. This CDR3 is built from 17 residues. CDR3 DNA sequence: TGCGCCAGCAGCCAAGATCCGCAGAGATCTGGGGCCAACGTCCTGACTTTC. It yields the protein CASSQDPQRSGANVLTF.

This clonotype was detected ten times or more. The V gene is TRBV20-1, the J gene TRBJ2-1; TRBD2 agrees at 9 bases. V dropped 3 bases and J dropped 7; count of bases not matched to a gene: 10. The CDR3 loop spans 15 amino acids. Germline loops: CDR1 DFQATT, CDR2 SNEGSKA (reference sequence). The DNA for the CDR3 is TGCAGTGCTAGCCTAAGCCAGCGGGGGGCAAATGAGCAGTTCTTC. Amino acid sequence: CSASLSQRGANEQFF.

This clonotype was recorded at least ten times. The chain carries TRBV5-1 and TRBJ2-5, with D uncertain. The CDR3 contains 14 residues. Per the germline V gene, CDR1 is SGHRS and CDR2 is YFSETQ. The V gene lost 4 bases and the J gene lost 4 bases, with 14 bases spanning the gap. CDR3 in DNA: TGCGCCAGCAGCCGCTCGGTGGGAAGAGAGACCCAGTACTTC. This gives the protein CASSRSVGRETQYF. Together with reference TRBV5-1 and TRBJ2-5, the CDR3 gives the full variable domain: KAGVTQTPRYLIKTRGQQVTLSCSPISGHRSVSWYQQTPGQGLQFLFEYFSETQRNKGNFPGRFSGRQFSNSRSEMNVSTLELGDSALYLCASSRSVGRETQYFGPGTRLLVL.

About this clonotype: At one end the junction does not follow the germline gene, possibly because of a read error. This chain links TRBV4-3 with TRBJ2-6; TRBD2 matches at 8 bases. Looked up from germline, CDR1 is LGHNA and CDR2 is YSLEER. This CDR3 region has 18 residues. The CDR3 region has the DNA TGCGTCAGCAGCCAAGATACCGGGGGGGGCTCTGGGGCCAACGTCCTGACTTTC. It translates to CVSSQDTGGGSGANVLTF.

The table lists this clonotype with many counts. The chain employs TRBV7-2 and TRBJ2-7; perhaps TRBD1 as D (5 bases). Per germline, CDR1 SGHTA and CDR2 FQGNSA. Deletions cut 0 bases from V and 4 bases from J, with 10 bases between. The CDR3 length is 14 residues. For the CDR3, the DNA is TGTGCCAGCAGCTTAGCAGGACAACCTTACGAGCAGTACTTC. Protein: CASSLAGQPYEQYF.

This clonotype was detected ten times or more. This CDR3 reads CASSSGAATTNEKLFF. The CDR3 DNA follows: TGTGCCAGCAGCTCGGGGGCCGCCACAACTAATGAAAAACTGTTTTTT. The chain couples TRBV7-9 to TRBJ1-4; possibly TRBD1 for D (6 bases). In germline, CDR1 is SEHNR, CDR2 FQNEAQ (reference sequence). V was shortened by 4 bases and J by 0 bases, with 12 bases between the two germline ends. This CDR3 region has 16 residues.

The V gene is TRBV20-1, the J gene TRBJ2-3; 14 bases line up with TRBD2. This CDR3 is 15 amino acids long. The germline CDR1 and CDR2 sequences are DFQATT and SNEGSKA (reference sequence). The V segment lost 3 bases and the J segment 6 bases; nucleotides outside the gene matches: 5. DNA of the CDR3: TGCAGTGCTAGTGGACTAGCGGGGGGTGGTGATACGCAGTATTTT. Translating gives CSASGLAGGGDTQYF.

As for this clonotype: At one of its ends the junction is not consistent with the germline gene, which may arise from a read error. The chain employs TRBV20-1 and TRBJ2-2; TRBD1 matches at 8 bases. The CDR3 runs 12 residues. Germline V gene data show CDR1 as DFQATT and CDR2 as SNEGSKA (reference sequence). In DNA form, the CDR3 reads TGCAGTGCTAGGACAGGGGCAGGGGAGATGTTTTTT. As protein: CSARTGAGEMFF.

This clonotype was counted at least ten times. The V and J genes are TRBV5-1 and TRBJ2-7; D assignment may be TRBD1 or TRBD2 (6 bases each). Between the trimmed V and J ends, which lost 0 bases and 2 bases, there was a span of 15 bases. The CDR3 runs 16 residues. Germline values: CDR1 SGHRS, CDR2 YFSETQ. CDR3 coding DNA: TGCGCCAGCAGCTTGGGAGCAGGGGACTTTCCCTACGAGCAGTACTTC. It codes for CASSLGAGDFPYEQYF.

This clonotype has ten or more counts. This rearrangement joins TRBV9 to TRBJ1-3, with 7 positions matching TRBD1. The CDR3 is 14 amino acids. V trimming: 6 bases; J trimming: 2 bases; junction bases outside the gene matches: 5. Germline values: CDR1 SGDLS, CDR2 YYNGEE. The DNA for the CDR3 is TGTGCCAGCACCCCAGGACAGGCTGGAAACACCATATATTTT. Translating it yields CASTPGQAGNTIYF.

Ten or more counts support this clonotype. DNA of the CDR3: TGTGCCAGCAGCCCGCCCTGGGGGCGGTTCTACACAGATACGCAGTATTTT. Protein product: CASSPPWGRFYTDTQYF. The V call is TRBV5-8, the J call TRBJ2-3, with TRBD1 as a possible D gene (6 bases). CDR3 size: 17 residues. V was clipped by 4 bases and J by 2 bases, with 20 bases between them. Germline V gene lookup returns CDR1 SGHTS and CDR2 YDEGEE.

This clonotype came up many times. The chain is built from TRBV7-2 and TRBJ2-3; TRBD1 matches 8 bases. CDR3 length: 14 amino acids. Germline V gene sequence: CDR1 SGHTA, CDR2 FQGNSA. With V trimmed by 5 bases and J by 4 bases, 5 bases remained unmatched. The DNA for the CDR3 is TGTGCCAGCAGCCTTGACAGGGGCGCAGATACGCAGTATTTT. Translated: CASSLDRGADTQYF.

A single count supports this clonotype. The chain carries TRBV6-1 and TRBJ2-1; a weak D match, TRBD2 (6 bases). Germline CDR1 and CDR2: MNHNS and SASEGT. CDR3 length: 12 residues. Trimming stripped 3 bases from V and 9 bases from J, with 9 bases between. CDR3 region: CASSEEGGEQFF. Written as DNA, the CDR3 is TGTGCCAGCAGTGAGGAGGGAGGTGAGCAGTTCTTC.

The chain links TRBV6-2 or TRBV6-3 to TRBJ1-1; TRBD1 agrees at 8 bases. The CDR3 sequence is 14 residues long. V trimming: 6 bases; J trimming: 7 bases; junction bases outside the gene matches: 10. The germline V gene has CDR1 MNHEY and CDR2 SVGEGT. CDR3 sequence: CASRKTGEVGEAFF. The DNA of the CDR3 is TGTGCCAGCAGGAAGACAGGGGAGGTGGGTGAAGCTTTCTTT.

The CDR3 spells CASHKGRAVTDTQYF. The CDR3, as DNA: TGCGCCAGCCATAAAGGGAGGGCCGTAACAGATACGCAGTATTTT. This rearrangement joins TRBV5-1 to TRBJ2-3; TRBD2 matches 7 bases. CDR1 and CDR2 from the germline V gene are SGHRS and YFSETQ. V lost 7 bases to trimming and J lost 3 bases; unmatched junction nucleotides: 11. The CDR3 contains 15 residues.